This TCR beta chain was documented in a study of cytomegalovirus exposure and HLA in healthy donors. Here immunoSEQ multiplex PCR was the method, and the copy in TCRdb shows in-frame clones only, minus some. Of a few hundred thousand clones detected, about nine tenths appear once; the ten largest clones hold under 4%. The validation cohort, a group of around 120 subjects, included the donors and was separate from the approximately 680-subject first cohort. The specimen sequenced was PBMCs. This clonotype was obtained from a woman in her thirties in good health and CMV-seronegative.

CDR3 loop: CASSLGRDYNEQFF. Here the CDR3 DNA reads TGTGCCAGCAGTTTAGGTAGAGACTACAATGAGCAGTTCTTC. The chain recombines TRBV28 with TRBJ2-1, with D unclear. V lost 2 bases to trimming and J lost 3 bases, with 8 bases between them. The CDR3 extends over 14 amino acids. Per germline, CDR1 MDHEN and CDR2 SYDVKM.